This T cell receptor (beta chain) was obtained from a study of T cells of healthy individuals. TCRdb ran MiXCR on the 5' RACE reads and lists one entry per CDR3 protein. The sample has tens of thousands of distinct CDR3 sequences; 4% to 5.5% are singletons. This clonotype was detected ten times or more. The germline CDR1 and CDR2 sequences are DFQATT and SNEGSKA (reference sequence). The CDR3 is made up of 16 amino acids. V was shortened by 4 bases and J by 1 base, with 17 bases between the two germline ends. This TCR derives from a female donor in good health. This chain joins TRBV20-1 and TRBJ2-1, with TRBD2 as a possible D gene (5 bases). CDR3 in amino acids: CSAITRTSSSYNEQFF. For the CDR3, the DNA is TGCAGTGCTATCACGAGAACTAGTTCTTCCTACAATGAGCAGTTCTTC.